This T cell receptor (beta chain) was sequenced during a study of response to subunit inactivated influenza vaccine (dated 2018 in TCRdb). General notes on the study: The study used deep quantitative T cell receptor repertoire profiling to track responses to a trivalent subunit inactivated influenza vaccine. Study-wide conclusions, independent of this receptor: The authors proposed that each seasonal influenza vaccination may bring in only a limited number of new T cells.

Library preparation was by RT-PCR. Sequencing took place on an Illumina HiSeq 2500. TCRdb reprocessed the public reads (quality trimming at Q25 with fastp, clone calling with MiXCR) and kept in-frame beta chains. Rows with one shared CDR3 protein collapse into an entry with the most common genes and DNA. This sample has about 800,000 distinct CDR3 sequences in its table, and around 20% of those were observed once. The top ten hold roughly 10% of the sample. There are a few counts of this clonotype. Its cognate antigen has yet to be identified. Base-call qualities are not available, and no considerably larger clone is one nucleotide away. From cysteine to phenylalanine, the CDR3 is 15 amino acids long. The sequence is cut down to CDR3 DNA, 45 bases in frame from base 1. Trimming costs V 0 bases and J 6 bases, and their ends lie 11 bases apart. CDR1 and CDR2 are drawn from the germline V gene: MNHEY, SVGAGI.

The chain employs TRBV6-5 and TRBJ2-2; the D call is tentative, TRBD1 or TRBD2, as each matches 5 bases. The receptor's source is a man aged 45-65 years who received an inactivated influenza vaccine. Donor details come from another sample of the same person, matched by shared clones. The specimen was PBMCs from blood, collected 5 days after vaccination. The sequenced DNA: TGTGCCAGCAGTTACTCGTTGGGGGATGCCGGGGAGCTGTTTTTT. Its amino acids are CASSYSLGDAGELFF.